Below, 25 T cell receptor beta chains from the same sample are listed, as sequenced in a study of cytomegalovirus exposure and HLA in healthy donors. The PCR was carried out with 60 Vbeta primers and 13 Jbeta primers. TCRdb's table, derived via immunoSEQ multiplex PCR, lists solely in-frame clones and lacks some. The data hold some 210,000 clones, with approximately 82% observed a single time. Material for sequencing was PBMCs. The receptors here all came from a male donor in good health and CMV-seronegative.

The gene calls are TRBV6-1 and TRBJ1-3; 7 nucleotides align to TRBD1. The germline V gene encodes CDR1 MNHNS and CDR2 SASEGT. This CDR3 spans 19 amino acids. V was clipped by 0 bases and J by 0 bases; unmatched bases: 11. DNA for the CDR3: TGTGCCAGCAGTGAAGCGAGGGCAGGGGGTTTAATCTCTGGAAACACCATATATTTT. Translation gives CASSEARAGGLISGNTIYF.

The chain combines TRBV2 with TRBJ2-1; TRBD2 aligns across 12 bases. J lost 7 bases, V lost 1 base, and 5 bases had no gene match. The CDR3 is made up of 16 amino acids. The germline V gene has CDR1 SNHLY and CDR2 FYNNEI. As DNA, the CDR3 is TGTGCCAGCAGTGAAGGGACTAGCGGGATAGGAAATGAGCAGTTCTTC. It encodes CASSEGTSGIGNEQFF.

The V call is TRBV6-5, the J call TRBJ2-1, with 7 nucleotides matching TRBD2. V shed 0 bases and J 6 bases; nucleotides not matched to a gene: 5. The CDR3 totals 15 residues. Germline-derived CDR1 and CDR2 are MNHEY and SVGAGI. DNA for the CDR3: TGTGCCAGCAGTTACTCGAGGAGGGAGGGCAATGAGCAGTTCTTC. The encoded protein is CASSYSRREGNEQFF.

This clone was detected a few times. The chain combines TRBV6-6 with TRBJ2-1, with 7 bases identical to TRBD2. Germline loops: CDR1 MNHNY, CDR2 SVGAGI (reference sequence). Trimming at V came to 7 bases and at J to 3 bases, leaving 3 bases not matched to a gene. The CDR3 sequence is 13 residues long. The CDR3, as DNA: TGTGCCAGCAAGAGCGGGATCTACAATGAGCAGTTCTTC. Protein: CASKSGIYNEQFF.

V and J are TRBV9 and TRBJ2-1; 11 bases agree with TRBD2. CDR3 size: 17 residues. Per germline, CDR1 SGDLS and CDR2 YYNGEE. J gave up 8 bases and V 3 bases, and 13 bases lay outside the gene matches. In DNA form, the CDR3 reads TGTGCCAGCAGCGCAGCCACTAGCGGGAGTTGGTTGGATGAGCAGTTCTTC. As protein: CASSAATSGSWLDEQFF. Variable domain in full (rest from reference TRBV9 and TRBJ2-1): DSGVTQTPKHLITATGQRVTLRCSPRSGDLSVYWYQQSLDQGLQFLIQYYNGEERAKGNILERFSAQQFPDLHSELNLSSLELGDSALYFCASSAATSGSWLDEQFFGPGTRLTVL.

The rearrangement links TRBV11-3 to TRBJ1-1, with 7 bases aligning to TRBD1. This CDR3 is built from 17 residues. Losses at the gene ends were 1 base for V and 0 bases for J; bases not matched to a gene: 8. Germline CDR1 reads SGHNT; CDR2 reads YENEEA. The CDR3 protein is CASSLGTGEPMNTEAFF. CDR3 DNA sequence: TGTGCCAGCAGCTTAGGGACAGGCGAGCCAATGAACACTGAAGCTTTCTTT.

This clone showed up just once. The chain uses TRBV29-1 and TRBJ2-1, with 7 bases that match TRBD2. Per the germline V gene, CDR1 is SQVTM and CDR2 is ANQGSEA. V was pared by 7 bases and J by 5 bases, with 23 bases of the junction left unmatched. The length of the CDR3 is 18 residues. In DNA, the CDR3 is TGCAGCGCTTTTCTGGGCAGTGGAACCGGGACTAAGAACAATGAGCAGTTCTTC. Translated: CSAFLGSGTGTKNNEQFF.

This clone occurred once. The CDR3 protein is CASSLLAVNYGYTF. Here the CDR3 DNA reads TGTGCCAGCAGCCTACTAGCAGTCAACTATGGCTACACCTTC. This rearrangement joins TRBV7-9 to TRBJ1-2; the D is unclear. CDR1 and CDR2 from the germline V gene are SEHNR and FQNEAQ (reference sequence). Trimming took 5 bases from V and 2 from J, leaving 12 bases between them. The CDR3 runs to 14 residues.

This clone has a handful of counts. This chain connects TRBV10-1 to TRBJ2-6, with D maybe TRBD1 (5 bases). This CDR3 has 15 residues. V lost 0 bases, J lost 4 bases, and 7 bases lay in between. Germline V gene sequence: CDR1 WNHNN, CDR2 SYGVQD (reference sequence). The CDR3 coding sequence is TGCGCCAGCAGTGAGTCAGGGGCAGGGGCCAACGTCCTGACTTTC. Protein: CASSESGAGANVLTF.

The V and J genes are TRBV10-3 and TRBJ2-5; D remains unclear. The V and J ends lost 2 bases and 3 bases respectively, with 10 bases between them. This CDR3 has 14 residues. The V gene's germline CDR1 is ENHRY and CDR2 SYGVKD. The CDR3 nucleotides read TGTGCCATCAGTGAGCCCCCCCTAAAAGAGACCCAGTACTTC. Its translation is CAISEPPLKETQYF.

The sample holds a few counts of this clone. The CDR3 sequence: CASSGQGQAGYTF. CDR3 nucleotides: TGTGCCAGCAGCGGCCAGGGACAGGCGGGCTACACCTTC. The chain has TRBV9 and TRBJ1-2; TRBD1 matches 8 bases. Germline CDR1 is SGDLS and CDR2 is YYNGEE. CDR3 length: 13 residues. Trimming removed 3 bases from V and 8 bases from J; junction bases left unmatched: 6. The variable domain in full, with the rest retrieved from reference TRBV9 and TRBJ1-2, is DSGVTQTPKHLITATGQRVTLRCSPRSGDLSVYWYQQSLDQGLQFLIQYYNGEERAKGNILERFSAQQFPDLHSELNLSSLELGDSALYFCASSGQGQAGYTFGSGTRLTVV.

The chain recombines TRBV5-1 with TRBJ2-3; D not resolved. Per germline, CDR1 SGHRS and CDR2 YFSETQ. Trimming pared 0 bases from V and 2 bases from J, leaving 7 bases between. This CDR3 has 14 residues. The CDR3 DNA sequence: TGCGCCAGCAGCTTGGGTCGGTCCACAGATACGCAGTATTTT. Translating it yields CASSLGRSTDTQYF.

The V gene is TRBV5-4, the J gene TRBJ2-7; TRBD2 matches 10 bases. The germline gives CDR1 SGHNT, CDR2 YYREEE (reference sequence). V was clipped by 0 bases and J by 5 bases; unmatched bases: 11. This CDR3 is 17 amino acids long. CDR3 loop: CASSLDPSGGLLDEQYF. As DNA, the CDR3 is TGTGCCAGCAGCTTGGATCCTAGCGGGGGCCTCCTTGACGAGCAGTACTTC. Based on the CDR3 plus reference TRBV5-4 and TRBJ2-7, the full variable domain is ETGVTQSPTHLIKTRGQQVTLRCSSQSGHNTVSWYQQALGQGPQFIFQYYREEENGRGNFPPRFSGLQFPNYSSELNVNALELDDSALYLCASSLDPSGGLLDEQYFGPGTRLTVT.

The chain is built from TRBV27 and TRBJ1-2; D perhaps matches TRBD1 (5 bases). The V end lost 2 bases, the J end lost 4 bases, and 11 bases lay between the germline ends. The CDR3 has 14 amino acids. Germline CDR1 MNHEY, CDR2 SMNVEV (reference sequence). The CDR3 coding sequence is TGTGCCAGCAGTTTAGTCGGGGGGGGCTATGGCTACACCTTC. This sequence encodes CASSLVGGGYGYTF.

This clone has a handful of counts. This rearrangement joins TRBV6-5 to TRBJ1-4; possible D gene TRBD1, 5 bases. The V end lost 5 bases, the J end lost 7 bases, and 17 bases lay between the germline ends. The CDR3 spans 15 residues. Germline V gene sequence: CDR1 MNHEY, CDR2 SVGAGI. DNA of the CDR3: TGTGCCAGCAGTAACCACGGGGGGACGAGTGAAAAACTGTTTTTT. Translation: CASSNHGGTSEKLFF.

This clone appeared once. The chain links TRBV2 to TRBJ1-2, with 8 bases aligning to TRBD1. Germline assignment: CDR1 SNHLY and CDR2 FYNNEI. This CDR3 contains 16 residues. Germline trimming cut 3 bases from V and 2 bases from J; bases unmatched to any gene: 8. The CDR3 protein is CASSEDRETENYGYTF. DNA of the CDR3: TGTGCCAGCAGTGAGGACAGGGAAACCGAGAACTATGGCTACACCTTC.

The gene calls are TRBV6-5 and TRBJ2-1; D possibly corresponds to TRBD2 (6 bases). The CDR3 consists of 14 residues. Germline loops: CDR1 MNHEY, CDR2 SVGAGI. V was clipped by 0 bases and J by 6 bases, with 9 bases between them. The CDR3 spells CASSYSRGSNEQFF. The CDR3 region has the DNA TGTGCCAGCAGTTACTCCCGGGGGAGCAATGAGCAGTTCTTC.

The rearrangement links TRBV15 to TRBJ1-2; perhaps TRBD1 as D (6 bases). The germline gives CDR1 LNHNV, CDR2 YYDKDF (reference sequence). The ends were cut back, 3 bases at V and 7 bases at J, with 15 bases in the middle. This CDR3 contains 14 residues. This CDR3 reads CATSSPSRGLGYTF. In nucleotides, the CDR3 is TGTGCCACCAGCAGCCCCTCGCGGGGGCTTGGCTACACCTTC.

The V call is TRBV6-5, the J call TRBJ2-2, with 8 bases lining up with TRBD2. J gave up 4 bases and V 2 bases, and 6 bases lay outside the gene matches. Per germline, CDR1 MNHEY and CDR2 SVGAGI. The CDR3 consists of 16 residues. The CDR3 DNA reads as TGTGCCAGCAGTTACGAGGGCGGGAGGAGCACCGGGGAGCTGTTTTTT. Residues: CASSYEGGRSTGELFF.

The count of this clone is one. The V call is TRBV10-1, the J call TRBJ1-3; D not resolved. The ends were cut back, 3 bases at V and 0 bases at J, with 6 bases in the middle. Per germline, CDR1 WNHNN and CDR2 SYGVQD (reference sequence). The CDR3 loop spans 14 amino acids. This CDR3 is CASSEEASGNTIYF. In DNA form, the CDR3 reads TGCGCCAGCAGTGAAGAAGCCTCTGGAAACACCATATATTTT.

The chain links TRBV19 to TRBJ2-7; 7 positions match TRBD1. Germline V gives CDR1 LNHDA, CDR2 SQIVND (reference sequence). This CDR3 contains 14 residues. J lost 6 bases, V lost 4 bases, and 9 bases had no gene match. The DNA of the CDR3 is TGTGCCAGTAGTAGACAGGGAGAATTTGGCGAGCAGTACTTC. It translates to CASSRQGEFGEQYF.

This chain links TRBV14 with TRBJ2-3; D gene ambiguous. This CDR3 region has 13 residues. Germline V gene lookup returns CDR1 SGHDN and CDR2 FVKESK. V lost 4 bases, J lost 6 bases, and 11 bases lay in between. CDR3 amino acids: CASSPQSADTQYF. CDR3 nucleotide sequence: TGTGCCAGCAGCCCCCAGTCCGCCGATACGCAGTATTTT.

Concerning this clone itself: At one end, the junction sequence differs from germline, possibly due to a read error. The gene calls are TRBV28 and TRBJ1-2; D is uncertain. Germline V CDR1 and CDR2: MDHEN, SYDVKM. The CDR3 runs 14 residues. CDR3 protein: CASSTPGEVDGYPF. Written as DNA, the CDR3 is TGTGCCAGCAGTACCCCTGGGGAGGTGGATGGCTACCCCTTC.

V usage is TRBV11-3 and J usage is TRBJ2-2, with TRBD2 identical over 11 bases. CDR1 and CDR2 (germline): SGHNT, YENEEA. The CDR3 is 15 amino acids. Germline trimming cut 5 bases from V and 4 bases from J; bases unmatched to any gene: 3. DNA for the CDR3: TGTGCCAGCAGCCAAACTAGCGGGAGCACCGGGGAGCTGTTTTTT. Translating gives CASSQTSGSTGELFF.

The chain couples TRBV7-8 to TRBJ2-5, with 10 bases identical to TRBD2. The better agreement between TRBJ2-7 and the DNA end casts doubt on the J call. The length of the CDR3 is 15 residues. From germline, CDR1 is SGHVS and CDR2 FQNEAQ. DNA of the CDR3: TGTGCCAGCAGCTTCAGCGGGAGGGCCGACTACGAGCAGTACTTC. It specifies CASSFSGRADYEQYF.